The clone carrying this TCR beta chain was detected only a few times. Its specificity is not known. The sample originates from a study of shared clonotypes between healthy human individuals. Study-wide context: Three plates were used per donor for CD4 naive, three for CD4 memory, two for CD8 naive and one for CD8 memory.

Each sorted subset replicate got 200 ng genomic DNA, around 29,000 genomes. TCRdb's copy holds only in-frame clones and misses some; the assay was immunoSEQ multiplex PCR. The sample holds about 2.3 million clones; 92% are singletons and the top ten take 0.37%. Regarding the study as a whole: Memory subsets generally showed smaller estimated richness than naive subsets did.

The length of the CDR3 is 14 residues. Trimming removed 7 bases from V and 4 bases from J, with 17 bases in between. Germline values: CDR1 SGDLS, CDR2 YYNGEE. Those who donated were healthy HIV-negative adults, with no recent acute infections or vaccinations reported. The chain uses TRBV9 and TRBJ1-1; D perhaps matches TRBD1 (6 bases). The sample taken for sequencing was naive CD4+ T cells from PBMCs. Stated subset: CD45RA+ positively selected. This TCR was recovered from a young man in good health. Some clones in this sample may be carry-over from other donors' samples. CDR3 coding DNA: TGTGCCAGCGGGTCGGCAGGGGTGGGCACTGAAGCTTTCTTT. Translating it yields CASGSAGVGTEAFF. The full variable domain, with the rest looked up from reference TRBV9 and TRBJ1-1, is DSGVTQTPKHLITATGQRVTLRCSPRSGDLSVYWYQQSLDQGLQFLIQYYNGEERAKGNILERFSAQQFPDLHSELNLSSLELGDSALYFCASGSAGVGTEAFFGQGTRLTVV.